This TCR beta chain was observed in a study of identical twins. Germline V lookup: CDR1 MGHRA, CDR2 YSYEKL. V gave up 4 bases and J gave up 4 bases, with 16 bases separating them. The CDR3 has 15 amino acids. Unique molecular identifiers were in the cDNA, with template-switch universal primer binding. Each CDR3 protein is one row after TCRdb ran MiXCR on the 5' RACE reads. This sample yields about 530,000 distinct CDR3 sequences, of which 13% to 15% are seen a single time; roughly 0.4% belongs to the top ten. This clonotype came up a few times. Another study also made use of these data, one on yellow fever vaccine responses in identical twins.

The sample taken for sequencing was CD4+ T cells sorted from blood. The chain carries TRBV4-1 and TRBJ1-1; perhaps TRBD1 as D (6 bases). This TCR was recovered from a woman under 30 in good health. The CDR3 DNA reads as TGCGCCAGCAGCCCAGTGGGGGGCATTGGCACTGAAGCTTTCTTT. Its protein product is CASSPVGGIGTEAFF.